A selection of T cell receptor beta chains follows, all from one sample in a study of OX40 agonist ivuxolimab in advanced cancers. The method was immunoSEQ multiplex PCR; TCRdb's version includes in-frame clones alone and lacks a portion of them. The data hold 65,000 to 80,000 clones, with about 85% observed a single time. This specimen consisted of CD4+ or CD8+ T cells sorted from blood, obtained in a trial of the OX40 agonist ivuxolimab. All receptors derive from an adult with an advanced solid tumor such as melanoma, head and neck, liver or kidney cancer. Both conserved end residues are part of each CDR3. Fields, in order: clone size, D gene, J gene, V gene, CDR3 DNA, CDR3 protein. The D gene is left open where the match is weak. The size of a clone is reported for some rows only, either as once, few or many, or as a class for expanded clones.

-	-	TRBJ2-5	TRBV4-3	TGCGCCAGCAGCCCCGCCGCCCAGGGCCGGGAGACCCAGTACTTC	CASSPAAQGRETQYF
-	-	TRBJ2-1	TRBV7-2	TGTGCCAGCAGCTTAGGGTCGGGCAGTAGCTCCTACAATGAGCAGTTCTTC	CASSLGSGSSSYNEQFF
-	TRBD1	TRBJ1-6	TRBV6-5	TGTGCCAGCAGTTCCGGGACAGGGGGTAATTCACCCCTCCACTTT	CASSSGTGGNSPLHF
-	-	TRBJ2-3	TRBV7-2	TGTGCCAGCAGCTTATCCTTACTAGCTCCCGATACGCAGTATTTT	CASSLSLLAPDTQYF
-	TRBD1	TRBJ1-5	TRBV27	TGTGCCAGCAGGGCCGGGACAGGCCGATATAGCAATCAGCCCCAGCATTTT	CASRAGTGRYSNQPQHF
-	-	TRBJ2-2	TRBV5-1	TGCGCCAGCAGCCAAAAATCGGACAGTGGAACCTCCGGGGAGCTGTTTTTT	CASSQKSDSGTSGELFF
-	TRBD1	TRBJ2-3	TRBV5-1	TGCGCCAGCGCGGGACAGGGATTGACAGATACGCAGTATTTT	CASAGQGLTDTQYF
-	-	TRBJ2-5	TRBV7-9	TGTGCCAGCAGCTCAATGGGGGAAGAGACCCAGTACTTC	CASSSMGEETQYF
-	TRBD1	TRBJ1-6	TRBV6-6	TGTGCCAGCAGCTCAGGACAGGGATATAATTCACCCCTCCACTTT	CASSSGQGYNSPLHF
-	TRBD1	TRBJ1-4	TRBV6-5	TGTGCCAGCAGTCCGCAGGGGGGACGAAATGAAAAACTGTTTTTT	CASSPQGGRNEKLFF
few	TRBD1	TRBJ2-6	TRBV19	TGTGCCAGTAGTATAGATTGGAAGACAGGGCAATCTGGGGCCAACGTCCTGACTTTC	CASSIDWKTGQSGANVLTF
-	TRBD2	TRBJ2-7	TRBV4-3	TGCGCCAGCAGCCGCGGACTAGCGGGGGACTACGAGCAGTACTTC	CASSRGLAGDYEQYF
-	-	TRBJ1-1	TRBV6-5	TGTGCCAGCAGTTACTCGAAGTTTGCAGGGAGGCTTAAAGCTTTCTTT	CASSYSKFAGRLKAFF
-	TRBD2	TRBJ2-7	TRBV4-3	TGCGCCAGCAGCCGAGGGCTAGCGGGGGCCTACGAGCAGTACTTC	CASSRGLAGAYEQYF
-	TRBD1	TRBJ1-2	TRBV19	TGTGCCACTCAGACAGGGAAGAACTATGGCTACACCTTC	CATQTGKNYGYTF
-	-	TRBJ1-1	TRBV10-3	TGTGCCATCAGGGCGTACAGAGAAACTGAAGCTTTCTTT	CAIRAYRETEAFF
-	TRBD1	TRBJ1-4	TRBV25-1	TGTGCCAGCAGGTCCGCGGGACAGGATTATGAAAAACTGTTTTTT	CASRSAGQDYEKLFF
once	TRBD1	TRBJ1-2	TRBV7-9	TGTGCCAGCAGCTTAGGCTTGGGACGGACAGGGTTAGGCTACACCTTC	CASSLGLGRTGLGYTF
few	-	TRBJ1-1	TRBV10-3	TGTGCCATCAGTGAGTCAAACCCCCTTGCGGCTGAAGCTTTCTTT	CAISESNPLAAEAFF
-	-	TRBJ1-5	TRBV28	TGTGCCAGCAGACCCACGAATCAGCCCCAGCATTTT	CASRPTNQPQHF
-	-	TRBJ2-7	TRBV5-6	TGTGCCAGCAGCTCCCTTCGGGATTTTTCCTACGAGCAGTACTTC	CASSSLRDFSYEQYF
-	-	TRBJ1-2	TRBV11-2	TGTGCCAGCAGCCCCGCAGCGAACTATGGCTACACCTTC	CASSPAANYGYTF
-	-	TRBJ2-2	TRBV9	TGTGCCAGCAGCCTCGGGGCAGCTAACACCGGGGAGCTGTTTTTT	CASSLGAANTGELFF
-	TRBD1	TRBJ2-3	TRBV19	TGTGCCAGTAGTAGGGGACAGAGCACAGATACGCAGTATTTT	CASSRGQSTDTQYF
few	TRBD1	TRBJ1-1	TRBV14	TGTGCCAGCAGCCCCCGGACAGGGGGACAAGCTTTCTTT	CASSPRTGGQAFF
-	TRBD2	TRBJ2-3	TRBV12-5	TGTGCTAGTGGTCCCAGGACTAGCGGAAACCTACAAGATACGCAGTATTTT	CASGPRTSGNLQDTQYF
-	-	TRBJ1-2	TRBV6-5	TGTGCCAGCAGTTACGACAGCTATGGCTACACCTTC	CASSYDSYGYTF
-	TRBD1	TRBJ1-1	TRBV6-5	TGTGCCAGCAGTTACGAGGCAGGGGGGACTCAAGCTTTCTTT	CASSYEAGGTQAFF
-	TRBD1	TRBJ1-5	TRBV6-5	TGTGCCAGCAGCAGGCAGACAGGGGCCCAGCCCCAGCATTTT	CASSRQTGAQPQHF
-	TRBD1	TRBJ1-5	TRBV2	TGTGCCAGCAGTGTATACAGGGGACAGCCCCAGCATTTT	CASSVYRGQPQHF
-	-	TRBJ2-7	TRBV15	TGTGCCACCAGTTTGGGTGTGACAGAAGCCTACGAGCAGTACTTC	CATSLGVTEAYEQYF
few	-	TRBJ2-3	TRBV21-1	TGTGCCAGCAGCAGATCCGGGACACCAAGTAACACAGATACGCAGTATTTT	CASSRSGTPSNTDTQYF
-	TRBD1	TRBJ1-2	TRBV5-6	TGTGCCAGCAGCCTCGGGACAGGGGATTACTATGGCTACACCTTC	CASSLGTGDYYGYTF